This TCR beta chain was identified in a study of neurological immune-mediated disorders (dated by TCRdb to about 2019). Turning to the overall study: Peripheral blood TCR-beta repertoires from HTLV-I-associated myelopathy (HAM/TSP) patients, multiple sclerosis patients and healthy controls were compared by UMI-based sequencing. Longitudinal samples, technical triplicates and paired sorted CD4+ and CD8+ T-cell subsets, alongside PBMC samples, were included among the 106 TCR-beta libraries. Of the 68 subjects in the cohort, around 15 were HAM/TSP patients, roughly 34 were multiple sclerosis patients, and around 20 were healthy controls.

This clonotype was observed at least ten times. The target of this receptor is not known. No per-base quality is available; no much larger clone lies one base away. Beyond this particular receptor, the publication reports: TCR clonal expansion was highest in HAM/TSP patients and lowest in MS patients, with MS patients falling below even healthy controls. No identical CDR3 amino acid sequences were found to be shared among expanded clones across subjects, suggesting that TCR-beta repertoires were private in all groups.

CDR1 and CDR2 (SGHRS, YFSETQ) derive from the germline V gene. The CDR3 sequence holds 16 residues, the cysteine and phenylalanine included. The sequence is cut down to CDR3 DNA, 48 bases in frame from base 1. Trimming removed 3 bases from V and 4 bases from J, leaving 19 bases between the germline ends. For sorted-subset TCR libraries, 1 million sorted CD4+ or CD8+ T cells were used. Peripheral blood was subjected to Ficoll-Hypaque density gradient centrifugation to isolate PBMCs, which were then cryopreserved in liquid nitrogen. Paired sorted CD4+ and CD8+ subsets came from healthy controls, HAM/TSP patients and MS patients. cDNA was synthesized by template-switch 5'RACE using a primer carrying a 10-nucleotide random unique molecular identifier by which each TCR transcript was tagged. Every sequencing run yielded over 200 million TCR-beta sequences covering 15-18 subjects. The RNeasy kit was used to extract total RNA. The KAPA Real-time Library Amplification kit was used to amplify TCR-beta VDJ regions with primers for the TCR constant region and the 5'RACE anchor. Sample indexes and Illumina adaptors were added in a first PCR, after which library yield was increased in a second PCR. After purification with Ampure beads, the TCR product of roughly 650 bp was size-selected on a 2% E-gel SizeSelection system. Before pooling, library quality was assessed on a Bioanalyzer, concentration was determined with Qubit, and library quantification was performed with the Kapa Library Quantification kit. Paired-end 2 x 150 bp sequencing of the libraries was performed on an Illumina HiSeq 2500. To increase sequence diversity, roughly 24-31% phiX was spiked into each library pool. From the authors' description of their analysis: The UMI-based MiGEC pipeline processed quality-filtered reads and removed over 85% of raw TCR sequences during error correction. VDJ genes were aligned to IMGT germline references, and clonotypes were defined by unique CDR3 amino acid sequence plus V-J genes. VDJtools evaluated clonal expansion, Shannon diversity and CDR3 relatedness (CalcPairwiseDistances, ClusterSamples); CLCbio workbench built phylogenetic trees. A clone was classed as expanded if it had 8 or more unique UMIs, a cutoff based on coefficient-of-variation modelling across technical triplicates. TCRdb trimmed the raw reads at Q25, called clones with MiXCR and kept productive beta chains. Rows are unified per CDR3 protein, each entry keeping the most common DNA and genes. In this record, the V and J calls reflect TCRdb's handling and not the investigators' own analysis. The sample table lists some 35,000 distinct CDR3 sequences, approximately 10% of them with a count of one. Of the sample, 3.9% falls within the top ten clones.

The sample comprised CD4+ T cells from blood. The chain is encoded by TRBV5-1 joined to TRBJ1-1; no D segment can be confidently identified. The clonotype comes from a woman younger than 45 with HTLV-1-associated myelopathy (HAM/TSP). CDR3 sequence: CASSSTPGGGGTEAFF. The sequence in DNA is TGCGCCAGCAGCTCGACACCGGGAGGTGGAGGCACTGAAGCTTTCTTT.